This is a list of T cell receptor beta chains from one sample in a study of neurological immune-mediated disorders. Each CDR3 protein is one row after TCRdb ran MiXCR on the 5' RACE reads. Of about 44,000 distinct CDR3 sequences listed, around a fifth are singletons. The sample was PBMCs. The receptors were sampled from a man aged 55 to 70 with HTLV-1-associated myelopathy (HAM/TSP). The CDR3 runs from the conserved cysteine through the conserved F or W. The order of the fields is clone size, D gene, J gene, V gene, CDR3 DNA, CDR3 protein. A D gene is named only where the DNA matches it firmly. Size is omitted from some rows. Given values are once, few, many or a class for expanded clones.

size: many
D: .
J: TRBJ2-1
V: TRBV21-1
DNA: TGTGCCAGCAGCAAATGGGAGACTAGCGGGAGCCGGACCTACAATGAGCAGTTCTTC
CDR3: CASSKWETSGSRTYNEQFF

size: few
D: TRBD1
J: TRBJ2-7
V: TRBV7-2
DNA: TGTGCCAGCAGCTTAACAGGACAGGGGGGGTTTGGCGAGAAGTACTTC
CDR3: CASSLTGQGGFGEKYF

size: .
D: .
J: TRBJ2-5
V: TRBV12-3/TRBV12-4
DNA: TGTGCCAGCTGTGCAGGGGCACGAGAGACCCAGTACTTC
CDR3: CASCAGARETQYF

size: many
D: TRBD1
J: TRBJ1-2
V: TRBV9
DNA: TGTGCCAGCAGCGTCGGGACAGGGGAATATGGCTACACCTTC
CDR3: CASSVGTGEYGYTF

size: many
D: .
J: TRBJ1-5
V: TRBV4-2
DNA: TGTGCCAGCAGCCAAGATCTTCTGGACAGAAGATATCAGCCCCAGCATTTT
CDR3: CASSQDLLDRRYQPQHF

size: .
D: .
J: TRBJ2-2
V: TRBV14
DNA: TGTGCCAGCAGCCTGGGGGACTGGCGGAACACCGGGGAGCTGTTTTTT
CDR3: CASSLGDWRNTGELFF

size: many
D: .
J: TRBJ2-7
V: TRBV7-9
DNA: TGTGCCAGCAGCTCTCAGGAGCGGGAGCAGTACTTC
CDR3: CASSSQEREQYF

size: many
D: TRBD2
J: TRBJ2-1
V: TRBV7-2
DNA: TGTGCCAGCAGCTTAACTAGCGGGAGGACGGATGAGCAGTTCTTC
CDR3: CASSLTSGRTDEQFF

size: many
D: .
J: TRBJ1-1
V: TRBV27
DNA: TGTGCCAGCAGTTTACAGATGAACACTGAAGCTTTCTTT
CDR3: CASSLQMNTEAFF

size: many
D: .
J: TRBJ1-4
V: TRBV9
DNA: TGTGCCAGCAGCGTAAAGGGAAAGAATGAAAAACTGTTTTTT
CDR3: CASSVKGKNEKLFF

size: many
D: .
J: TRBJ2-1
V: TRBV20-1
DNA: TGCTCTCGAGAGGGGCCACACAATGAGCAGTTCTTC
CDR3: CSREGPHNEQFF

size: many
D: .
J: TRBJ2-3
V: TRBV5-1
DNA: TGCGCCAGCACCCCATCCCTCGGGAGCACAGATACGCAGTATTTT
CDR3: CASTPSLGSTDTQYF